The T cell receptor (beta chain) described here comes from a study of identical twins. Study results and limitations: Cord blood beta clonotypes present at high abundance carried fewer insertions; no such pattern appeared in memory repertoires. Surplus twin overlap in beta out-of-frame sequences was less pronounced. Among out-of-frame alpha sequences shared by twins, low generation probability occurred in excess.

cDNA carried unique molecular identifiers, and a universal primer site was added by template switching. One entry per CDR3 protein results from TCRdb running MiXCR on the 5' RACE reads. Of about 240,000 distinct CDR3 sequences detected, 7.5% appear once; the ten largest clones hold around 5%. Germline V gene lookup returns CDR1 ENHRY and CDR2 SYGVKD. Unmatched junction bases numbered 13, after V lost 7 bases and J lost 5 bases. The CDR3 sequence is 15 residues long. This clonotype was found a few times. Its antigen remains unidentified. These data were likewise used in another study, on yellow fever vaccine responses in identical twins.

Sequenced material: CD8+ T cells sorted from blood. This clonotype was sampled from a woman aged 18-29 years in good health. This chain connects TRBV10-3 to TRBJ1-1, with 7 bases fitting TRBD1. CDR3 nucleotides: TGTGCCATCAAGGAGGCGGACAGGATAAGTACTGAAGCTTTCTTT. Protein: CAIKEADRISTEAFF.